The 25 T cell receptor beta chains below were found in one sample sequenced in a study of shared clonotypes between healthy human individuals. Data came from immunoSEQ multiplex PCR; TCRdb stores just in-frame clones and leaves some out. Here the sample spans nearly 500,000 clones, 76% being singletons. The sample consisted of PBMCs. Receptors were obtained from a middle-aged woman in good health. Some clones in this sample may be carry-over from other donors' samples.

The J gene is TRBJ2-4, the V gene TRBV21-1; the D segment call TRBD1 is taken from the table without a DNA check. TRBV21-1 is recorded as a pseudogene. The CDR3 consists of 16 residues. The CDR3, as DNA: TGTGCCAGCACCAGGGTGGTAAACCAAGCCAAAAACATTCAGTACTTC. This translates into CASTRVVNQAKNIQYF.

The chain has TRBV5-6 and TRBJ1-5; 10 bases are shared with TRBD1. V shed 2 bases and J 8 bases; nucleotides not matched to a gene: 4. The CDR3 has 14 amino acids. Germline V gene lookup returns CDR1 SGHDT and CDR2 YYEEEE. The CDR3 here is CASSFRDRGEPQHF. The CDR3 region has the DNA TGTGCCAGCAGCTTCCGGGACAGGGGTGAGCCCCAGCATTTT.

The chain joins TRBV13 to TRBJ2-1, with 11 bases matching TRBD2. Germline assignment: CDR1 PRHDT and CDR2 FYEKMQ (reference sequence). This CDR3 has 17 amino acids. Trimming removed 5 bases from V and 4 bases from J; junction bases left unmatched: 10. The CDR3 DNA reads TGTGCCAGCAGCCCCCAGGGGGGACTAGCGGTTTACAATGAGCAGTTCTTC. It yields the protein CASSPQGGLAVYNEQFF.

The CDR3 loop is CASSSNWGGGEQYF. In DNA, the CDR3 is TGTGCCAGCAGCTCCAACTGGGGCGGAGGGGAGCAGTACTTC. This chain links TRBV7-8 with TRBJ2-7; perhaps TRBD2 as D (6 bases). The germline V gene encodes CDR1 SGHVS and CDR2 FQNEAQ. V lost 4 bases, J lost 7 bases, and 17 bases lay in between. This CDR3 has 14 amino acids.

The CDR3 nucleotides read TGTGCCAGCAGCTCCAGGGTATCTGGGGCCAACGTCCTGACTTTC. It codes for CASSSRVSGANVLTF. The chain uses TRBV4-2 and TRBJ2-6; D possibly corresponds to TRBD1 (5 bases). With 5 bases removed from V and 1 base from J, the gap between germline ends came to 9 bases. CDR1 is LGHNA and CDR2 is YNFKEQ in the germline V gene. The CDR3 spans 15 residues.

This chain connects TRBV28 to TRBJ2-5; 8 bases align to TRBD1. The CDR3 consists of 15 residues. Looked up from germline, CDR1 is MDHEN and CDR2 is SYDVKM. V lost 5 bases and J lost 5; bases outside the gene matches: 10. Here the CDR3 reads CASSPQTGAGETQYF. DNA for the CDR3: TGTGCCAGCAGTCCCCAGACAGGGGCCGGTGAGACCCAGTACTTC.

This clone was seen only once. Given a much more abundant clone one base away, this may be a read error. The chain is built from TRBV4-3 and TRBJ2-5; TRBD2 might be the D (6 bases). The CDR3 is 14 amino acids. Germline V gives CDR1 LGHNA, CDR2 YSLEER. V was trimmed by 0 bases and J by 4 bases, leaving 9 bases between them. The DNA for the CDR3 is TGCGCCAGCAGCCAAGATGGGGAGGTAGAGACCCAGTACTTC. Translating it yields CASSQDGEVETQYF.

The chain employs TRBV30 and TRBJ1-1; D is unresolved. From germline, CDR1 is GTSNPN and CDR2 SVGIG (reference sequence). The CDR3 length is 12 residues. V lost 0 bases and J 5 bases, leaving 7 bases between the germline ends. DNA for the CDR3: TGTGCCTGGAGTGTACAAGGGACTGAAGCTTTCTTT. This gives the protein CAWSVQGTEAFF.

The rearrangement joins TRBV7-8 to TRBJ2-2; 7 positions agree with TRBD1. The germline gives CDR1 SGHVS, CDR2 FQNEAQ. The CDR3 totals 14 residues. Unmatched junction bases numbered 8, after V lost 11 bases and J lost 2 bases. CDR3 loop: CAGTAGTNTGELFF. Here the CDR3 DNA reads TGTGCCGGGACAGCCGGCACTAACACCGGGGAGCTGTTTTTT.

This clone has only a few counts. Different DNA sequences within this sample yield the same CDR3. This sequence joins TRBV6-5 and TRBJ2-5; 12 bases fit TRBD2. Trimming took 4 bases from V and 5 from J; bases not matched to a gene: 8. CDR3 length equals 16 residues. Germline CDR1 and CDR2: MNHEY and SVGAGI. This chain's CDR3 is CASSSPTSGSFETQYF. The CDR3, as DNA: TGTGCCAGCAGTTCTCCGACTAGCGGGAGTTTTGAGACCCAGTACTTC.

A remark on this clone: The germline gene is not matched at one end of the junction; a read error may be the cause. The identical CDR3 is also encoded by other nucleotide sequences in the sample. The J gene is TRBJ2-7, the V gene TRBV5-6; TRBD1 agrees at 10 bases. The germline gives CDR1 SGHDT, CDR2 YYEEEE. CDR3 length equals 15 residues. The CDR3: CASSFLRQGAYEQYF. The DNA for the CDR3 is TGTGCCAGCAGCTTCTTGCGACAGGGGGCCTACGAGCAGTATTTC.

The V call is TRBV29-1, the J call TRBJ2-5; D not resolved. V was clipped by 4 bases and J by 1 base, with 10 bases between them. There are 13 residues in the CDR3. Germline V gene sequence: CDR1 SQVTM, CDR2 ANQGSEA. CDR3: CSVGQASQETQYF. In nucleotides, the CDR3 is TGCAGCGTTGGTCAGGCGAGCCAAGAGACCCAGTACTTC. Based on the CDR3 plus reference TRBV29-1 and TRBJ2-5, the full variable domain is SAVISQKPSRDICQRGTSLTIQCQVDSQVTMMFWYRQQPGQSLTLIATANQGSEATYESGFVIDKFPISRPNLTFSTLTVSNMSPEDSSIYLCSVGQASQETQYFGPGTRLLVL.

This clone was counted once. The rearrangement joins TRBV5-1 to TRBJ1-4, with D uncertain. There are 14 residues in the CDR3. Germline loops: CDR1 SGHRS, CDR2 YFSETQ. V was shortened by 1 base and J by 8 bases, with 12 bases between the two germline ends. Written as DNA, the CDR3 is TGCGCCAGCAGCTTGAATGGGGTCCGCGAAAAACTGTTTTTT. Protein sequence: CASSLNGVREKLFF.

The chain has TRBV28 and TRBJ1-4, with D tentatively TRBD1 (6 bases). This CDR3 contains 14 residues. With 2 bases removed from V and 10 bases from J, the gap between germline ends came to 14 bases. CDR1 is MDHEN and CDR2 is SYDVKM in the germline V gene. The CDR3 DNA reads as TGTGCCAGCAGTTTACCAAGGGGGGTCGCAAAACTGTTTTTT. This encodes CASSLPRGVAKLFF.

The chain is built from TRBV21-1 and TRBJ2-1; TRBD2, the table's D call, was not compared with the DNA. TRBV21-1 is assigned pseudogene status. This CDR3 has 19 amino acids. The DNA for the CDR3 is TGTGCCAGCAGCTCATACGTCCCCGGGACTAGCGGTGCCTACAATGAGCAGTTCTTC. It translates to CASSSYVPGTSGAYNEQFF.

This chain links TRBV29-1 with TRBJ2-1, with TRBD2 matching over 16 bases. Germline CDR1 SQVTM, CDR2 ANQGSEA. This CDR3 spans 17 amino acids. The trim removed 7 bases at V and 9 bases at J, leaving 15 bases unmatched. The CDR3 reads CSGGTSGRGSFSVEQFF. In DNA form, the CDR3 reads TGCAGCGGGGGGACTAGCGGGAGGGGTTCATTTTCGGTTGAGCAGTTCTTC.

The chain employs TRBV5-6 and TRBJ2-2; no clear D gene. In germline, CDR1 is SGHDT, CDR2 YYEEEE. V dropped 4 bases and J dropped 5 bases, with 9 bases sitting between them. The CDR3 is made up of 13 amino acids. The DNA for the CDR3 is TGTGCCAGCAGCCCACGGGTGACCGGGGAGCTGTTTTTT. This translates into CASSPRVTGELFF.

The chain has TRBV5-4 and TRBJ1-1; tentatively, D is TRBD1 (6 bases). Germline V gives CDR1 SGHNT, CDR2 YYREEE (reference sequence). V gave up 0 bases and J gave up 4 bases, with 13 bases separating them. The CDR3 is made up of 15 amino acids. DNA for the CDR3: TGTGCCAGCAGCTTGGCCGGGGGCGTCATCACTGAAGCTTTCTTT. It translates to CASSLAGGVITEAFF.

The rearrangement links TRBV20-1 to TRBJ1-1; D ambiguous. Germline CDR1 reads DFQATT; CDR2 reads SNEGSKA (reference sequence). Between the trimmed V and J ends, which lost 0 bases and 11 bases, there was a span of 10 bases. This CDR3 comprises 11 residues. CDR3 DNA sequence: TGCAGTGCTAGAGACGGGGATGGGGCTTTCTTT. As protein: CSARDGDGAFF.

V is TRBV7-2 and J is TRBJ1-2, with TRBD1 as a possible D gene (5 bases). Germline V gives CDR1 SGHTA, CDR2 FQGNSA. The V and J ends lost 7 bases and 4 bases respectively, with 22 bases between them. The CDR3 is 16 residues long. The chain's CDR3 is CASTIMGTPTLYGYTF. The CDR3 coding sequence is TGTGCCAGCACCATTATGGGGACTCCGACTCTCTATGGCTACACCTTC.

For this clone: Other DNA sequences in the same sample also yield this CDR3. J is TRBJ2-7 and V is TRBV27; unclear D gene. The germline V gene has CDR1 MNHEY and CDR2 SMNVEV (reference sequence). The CDR3 is 12 amino acids. Between the trimmed V and J ends, which lost 6 bases and 1 base, there was a span of 7 bases. CDR3 sequence reads: CASSPSSYEQYF. The CDR3 region has the DNA TGTGCCAGCAGCCCTAGTTCCTACGAGCAGTACTTC.

This clone turned up a few times. A far larger clone is off by one base, so a read error is likely. This same CDR3 is encoded by further DNA sequences in the sample. V is TRBV5-6 and J is TRBJ1-5; possibly TRBD1 for D (5 bases). V was trimmed by 0 bases and J by 3 bases, leaving 13 bases between them. The CDR3 loop spans 16 amino acids. The germline V gene has CDR1 SGHDT and CDR2 YYEEEE. The CDR3 loop reads CASSLDGGSINQPQHF. The CDR3 DNA is TGTGCCAGCAGCTTGGACGGGGGATCGATCAATCAGCCCCAGCATTTT.

This clone was counted many times. J is TRBJ1-1 and V is TRBV10-3; perhaps TRBD1 as D (5 bases). The CDR3 consists of 14 residues. Germline-derived CDR1 and CDR2 are ENHRY and SYGVKD. Trimming left V 0 bases short and J 3 bases short, with 8 bases between. The CDR3 reads CAISESDTHTEAFF. For the CDR3, the DNA is TGTGCCATCAGTGAGTCGGACACACACACTGAAGCTTTCTTT.

The chain has TRBV7-9 and TRBJ2-7; D is unresolved. V was trimmed by 4 bases and J by 4 bases, leaving 5 bases between them. The germline gives CDR1 SEHNR, CDR2 FQNEAQ (reference sequence). The CDR3 sequence is 11 residues long. The CDR3 bases are TGTGCCAGCAGCTATCAGTACGAGCAGTACTTC. It yields the protein CASSYQYEQYF.

The sample holds a few counts of this clone. The chain uses TRBV28 and TRBJ1-1, with 7 nucleotides matching TRBD1. This CDR3 comprises 12 residues. V lost 5 bases and J lost 7; bases outside the gene matches: 4. In germline, CDR1 is MDHEN, CDR2 SYDVKM. The chain's CDR3 is CASSRRTGEAFF. DNA for the CDR3: TGTGCCAGCAGTCGAAGGACAGGTGAAGCTTTCTTT.